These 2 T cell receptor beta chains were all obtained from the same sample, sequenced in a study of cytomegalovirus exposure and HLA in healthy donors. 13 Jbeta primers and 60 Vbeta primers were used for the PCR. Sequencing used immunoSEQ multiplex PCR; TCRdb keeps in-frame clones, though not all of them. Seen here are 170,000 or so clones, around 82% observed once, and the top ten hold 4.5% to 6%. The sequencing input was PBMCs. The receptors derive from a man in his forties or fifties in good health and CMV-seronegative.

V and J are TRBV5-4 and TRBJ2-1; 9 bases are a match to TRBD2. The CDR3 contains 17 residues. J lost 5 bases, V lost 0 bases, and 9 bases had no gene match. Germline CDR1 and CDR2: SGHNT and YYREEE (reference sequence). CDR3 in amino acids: CASSLVRLTSGDNEQFF. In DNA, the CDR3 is TGTGCCAGCAGCTTGGTACGTCTGACTAGCGGAGACAATGAGCAGTTCTTC.

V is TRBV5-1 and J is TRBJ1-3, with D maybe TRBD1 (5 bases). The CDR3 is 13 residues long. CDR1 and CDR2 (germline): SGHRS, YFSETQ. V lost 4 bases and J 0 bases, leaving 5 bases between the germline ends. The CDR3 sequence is CASSQGSGNTIYF. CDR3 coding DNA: TGCGCCAGCAGCCAGGGCTCTGGAAACACCATATATTTT.